The next 5 T cell receptor beta chains were all read from a single sample in a study of blood T cell repertoires in COVID-19. TCRdb keeps only in-frame clones here, not all; method: immunoSEQ multiplex PCR. The table has some 150,000 clones, 88% seen once; the top ten hold 10%. The sample consisted of peripheral blood. The receptors originated from a man aged 50 or older with active or convalescent COVID-19.

The chain employs TRBV19 and TRBJ1-1; D may be TRBD1 (6 bases). The germline CDR1 and CDR2 sequences are LNHDA and SQIVND (reference sequence). With 5 bases removed from V and 4 bases from J, the gap between germline ends came to 23 bases. CDR3 length: 17 amino acids. The CDR3 reads CASSFRARGYSGTEAFF. CDR3 coding DNA: TGTGCCAGTAGTTTCCGGGCCAGGGGTTACTCGGGCACTGAAGCTTTCTTT.

This chain links TRBV28 with TRBJ2-7; 11 bases are shared with TRBD2. The CDR3 length is 17 residues. J was trimmed by 5 bases and V by 6 bases; bases with no gene match: 15. Germline V lookup: CDR1 MDHEN, CDR2 SYDVKM. The CDR3 DNA reads as TGTGCCAGCAGAAAAAGACGACTAGCGGGAATTTCAGACGAGCAGTACTTC. This codes for CASRKRRLAGISDEQYF.

V and J are TRBV4-2 and TRBJ2-1; tentatively, D is TRBD1 (6 bases). The V end lost 4 bases, the J end lost 6 bases, and 16 bases lay between the germline ends. The CDR3 runs 15 residues. The germline V gene has CDR1 LGHNA and CDR2 YNFKEQ. CDR3 loop: CASSLTGRGANEQFF. In nucleotides, the CDR3 is TGTGCCAGCAGCCTGACAGGTCGAGGGGCCAATGAGCAGTTCTTC.

This clone was observed once. V and J are TRBV18 and TRBJ1-2; 7 bases agree with TRBD1. V lost 3 bases, J lost 4 bases, and 8 bases stayed unmatched. This CDR3 contains 15 residues. Germline V gives CDR1 KGHSH, CDR2 LQKENI. CDR3 in DNA: TGTGCCAGCTCACCCGGGACAGCGTACATCTATGGCTACACCTTC. Its protein product is CASSPGTAYIYGYTF.

This chain connects TRBV6-5 to TRBJ2-7; perhaps TRBD2 as D (6 bases). Germline V gene lookup returns CDR1 MNHEY and CDR2 SVGAGI. This CDR3 comprises 14 residues. V dropped 4 bases and J dropped 1 base, with 11 bases sitting between them. CDR3 loop: CASSLVRGSYEQYF. The DNA of the CDR3 is TGTGCCAGCAGTTTGGTCCGGGGGTCCTACGAGCAGTACTTC.